This T cell receptor (beta chain) originates from a study of control samples from healthy donors and cancer patients (dated by TCRdb to about 2020). The CDR3, from cysteine to phenylalanine, totals 13 residues. Only the CDR3 portion is preserved as DNA: 39 bases, with reading frame beginning at the first base. V loses 5 bases of germline sequence and J loses 4 bases, and the interval between the two ends is 9 bases. From the germline V gene (reference sequence), CDR1 is SEHNR and CDR2 is FQNEAQ. Note on this clone: Its antigen has not been determined. Base qualities were left out, and no much larger clone turns up one base away.

Libraries were constructed by the immunoSEQ multiplex PCR assay. As stored in TCRdb, this immuneACCESS dataset retains in-frame rearrangements with V and J assigned. A fraction of the clones does not appear; measured against another copy, unresolved V genes explain less than half of the discrepancy, and the remainder lacks a known reason. This sample holds some 130,000 clones; about 93% were observed only once. The ten top clones hold about 1.5% of the sample. The sequenced sample consisted of PBMCs. The rearranged segments are TRBV7-9 and TRBJ2-1, and TRBD1 may be the D gene, going by 6 matching bases. This sequence was found in a man between 50 and 59 years old with head and neck cancer. The CDR3 corresponds to CASSKQGYNEQFF. The DNA is TGTGCCAGCAGCAAACAGGGTTACAATGAGCAGTTCTTC.